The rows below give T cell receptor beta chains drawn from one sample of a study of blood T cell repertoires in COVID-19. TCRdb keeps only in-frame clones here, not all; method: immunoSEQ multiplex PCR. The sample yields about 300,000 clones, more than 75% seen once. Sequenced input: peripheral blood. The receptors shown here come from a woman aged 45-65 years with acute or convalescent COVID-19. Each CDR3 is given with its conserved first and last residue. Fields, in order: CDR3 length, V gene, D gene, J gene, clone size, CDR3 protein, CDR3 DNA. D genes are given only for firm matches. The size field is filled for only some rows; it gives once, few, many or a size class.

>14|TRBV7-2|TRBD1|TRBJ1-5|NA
CASTLTGAGQPQHF
TGTGCCAGCACCTTGACAGGGGCGGGTCAGCCCCAGCATTTT
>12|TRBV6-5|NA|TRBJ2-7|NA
CASSYEGGEQYF
TGTGCCAGCAGTTACGAGGGAGGCGAGCAGTACTTC
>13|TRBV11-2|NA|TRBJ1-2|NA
CASSPPREGGYTF
TGTGCCAGCAGCCCGCCGCGGGAAGGAGGCTACACCTTC
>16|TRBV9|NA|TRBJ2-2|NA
CASSIRRVENTGELFF
TGTGCCAGCAGCATTAGACGGGTGGAAAACACCGGGGAGCTGTTTTTT
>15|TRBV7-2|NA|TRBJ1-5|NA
CASSLNAGGNQPQHF
TGTGCCAGCAGCTTAAACGCAGGGGGCAATCAGCCCCAGCATTTT
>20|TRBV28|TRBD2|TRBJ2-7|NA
CASGSWDGRNMAGGTYEQYF
TGTGCCAGCGGCTCCTGGGATGGCAGAAATATGGCGGGAGGAACCTACGAGCAGTACTTC
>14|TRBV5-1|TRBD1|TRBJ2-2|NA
CATRQGSNTGELFF
TGCGCCACAAGACAGGGCTCTAACACCGGGGAGCTGTTTTTT
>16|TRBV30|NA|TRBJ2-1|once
CAWSTLQGSSYNEQFF
TGTGCCTGGAGTACTCTCCAGGGCAGCTCCTACAATGAGCAGTTCTTC
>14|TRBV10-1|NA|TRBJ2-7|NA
CASSGPGITHEQYF
TGCGCCAGCAGTGGTCCAGGGATTACCCACGAGCAGTACTTC
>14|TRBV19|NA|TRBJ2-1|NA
CASSMRGGYNEQFF
TGTGCCAGTAGTATGCGAGGCGGATACAATGAGCAGTTCTTC
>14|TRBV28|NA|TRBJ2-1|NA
CASSSTTRMYEQFF
TGTGCCAGCAGCTCGACCACTAGAATGTATGAGCAGTTCTTC
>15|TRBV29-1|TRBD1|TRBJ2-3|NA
CSGGTGVVFTDTQYF
TGCAGCGGCGGGACAGGGGTTGTTTTCACAGATACGCAGTATTTT
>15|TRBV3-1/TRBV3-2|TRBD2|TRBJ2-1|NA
CASSPLAGSWDEQFF
TGTGCCAGCAGCCCCCTAGCGGGATCTTGGGATGAGCAGTTCTTC
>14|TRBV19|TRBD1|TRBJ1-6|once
CASSTRGINSPLHF
TGTGCCAGTAGCACCAGGGGGATTAATTCACCCCTCCACTTT